This T cell receptor (beta chain) was sequenced during a study of vaccination effects on CD4 cells after COVID-19. Study overall: Antigen-specific CD4+ T cells were expanded with viral peptide pools in the ViraFEST assay before sequencing. Sampling occurred a median 72 days post second dose, range 14 to 241.

Turning to this clone: Its antigen is not known.

Here immunoSEQ multiplex PCR was the method, and the copy in TCRdb shows in-frame clones only, minus some. The data hold tens of thousands of clones, with 78% observed a single time. Subsequent to a culture period of around eleven days, CD4+ T cells were isolated. As their vaccination, participants received two doses of either BNT162b2 or mRNA-1273. In the vaccine recipients, nucleocapsid antibodies were negative and there was no prior SARS-CoV-2 infection. General observations from the study: Just 1 of 255 vaccine-induced clones in healthy recipients was cross-reactive.

This sequence was found in a human donor who received a COVID-19 vaccine. Sequenced material: CD4+ T cells from PBMCs cultured without peptide, taken after COVID-19 vaccination.

The CDR3 loop is CASSLGFGELNDYTF. The CDR3 nucleotides are TGTGCCAGCAGCTTGGGATTCGGAGAACTGAATGACTACACCTTC. This chain joins TRBV5-4 and TRBJ1-2; D remains unclear. Germline V gene data show CDR1 as SGHNT and CDR2 as YYREEE (reference sequence). The CDR3 extends over 15 amino acids. The V gene lost 0 bases and the J gene lost 10 bases, with 19 bases spanning the gap.